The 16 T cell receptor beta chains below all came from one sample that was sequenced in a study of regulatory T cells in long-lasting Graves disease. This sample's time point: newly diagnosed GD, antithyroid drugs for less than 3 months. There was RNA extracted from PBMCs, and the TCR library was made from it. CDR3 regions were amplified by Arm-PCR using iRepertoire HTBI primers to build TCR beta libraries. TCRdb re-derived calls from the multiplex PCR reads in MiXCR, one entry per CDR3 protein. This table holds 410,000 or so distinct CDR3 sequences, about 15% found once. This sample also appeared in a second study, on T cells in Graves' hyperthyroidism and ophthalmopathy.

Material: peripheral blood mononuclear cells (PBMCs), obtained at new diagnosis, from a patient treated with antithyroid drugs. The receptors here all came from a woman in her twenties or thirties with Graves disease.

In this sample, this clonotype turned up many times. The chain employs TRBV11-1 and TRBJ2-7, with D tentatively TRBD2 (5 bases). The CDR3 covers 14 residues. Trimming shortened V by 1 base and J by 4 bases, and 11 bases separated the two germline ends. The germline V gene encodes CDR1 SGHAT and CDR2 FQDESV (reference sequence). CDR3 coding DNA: TGTGCCAGCAGCTTAGGTAGCGAGCTATACGAGCAGTACTTC. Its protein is CASSLGSELYEQYF.

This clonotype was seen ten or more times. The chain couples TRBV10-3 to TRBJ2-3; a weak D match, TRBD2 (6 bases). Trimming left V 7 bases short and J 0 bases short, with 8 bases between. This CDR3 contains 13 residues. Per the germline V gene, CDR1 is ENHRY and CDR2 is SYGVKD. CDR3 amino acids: CAIKAGSTDTQYF. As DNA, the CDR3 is TGTGCCATCAAGGCGGGAAGCACAGATACGCAGTATTTT.

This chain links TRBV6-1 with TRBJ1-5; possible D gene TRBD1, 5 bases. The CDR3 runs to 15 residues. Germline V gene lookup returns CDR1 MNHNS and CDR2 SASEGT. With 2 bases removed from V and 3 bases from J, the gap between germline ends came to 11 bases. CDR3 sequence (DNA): TGTGCCAGCAGTGAAAGTCGGGGGGTCAATCAGCCCCAGCATTTT. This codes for CASSESRGVNQPQHF.

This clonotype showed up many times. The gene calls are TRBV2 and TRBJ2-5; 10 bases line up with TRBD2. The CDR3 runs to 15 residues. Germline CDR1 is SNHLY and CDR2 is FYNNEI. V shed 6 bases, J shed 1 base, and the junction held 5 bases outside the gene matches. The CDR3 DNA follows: TGTGCCAGCAGGACTAGCGGGTTGCTCCAAGAGACCCAGTACTTC. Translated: CASRTSGLLQETQYF.

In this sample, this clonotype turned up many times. CDR3 sequence (DNA): TGTGCCACCAGTGATTCTACCGGGACTAGCGGGAGGTCTGGTGGTGAGCAGTTCTTC. Encoded protein: CATSDSTGTSGRSGGEQFF. The chain employs TRBV24-1 and TRBJ2-1; 15 nucleotides align to TRBD2. The CDR3 is made up of 19 amino acids. V shed 2 bases and J 9 bases; nucleotides not matched to a gene: 13. CDR1 and CDR2 (germline): KGHDR, SFDVKD.

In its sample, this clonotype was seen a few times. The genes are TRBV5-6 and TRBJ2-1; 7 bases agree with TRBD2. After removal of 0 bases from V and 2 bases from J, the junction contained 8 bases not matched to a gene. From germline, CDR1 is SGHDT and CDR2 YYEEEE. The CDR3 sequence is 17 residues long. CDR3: CASSLGPRESAYNEQFF. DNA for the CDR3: TGTGCCAGCAGCTTGGGTCCGCGGGAGAGCGCCTACAATGAGCAGTTCTTC. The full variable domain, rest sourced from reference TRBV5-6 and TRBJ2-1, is DAGVTQSPTHLIKTRGQQVTLRCSPKSGHDTVSWYQQALGQGPQFIFQYYEEEERQRGNFPDRFSGHQFPNYSSELNVNALLLGDSALYLCASSLGPRESAYNEQFFGPGTRLTVL.

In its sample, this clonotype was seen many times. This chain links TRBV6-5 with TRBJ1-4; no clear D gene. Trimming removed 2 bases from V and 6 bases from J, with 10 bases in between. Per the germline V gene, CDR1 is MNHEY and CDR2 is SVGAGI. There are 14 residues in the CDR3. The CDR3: CASSYASGDEKLFF. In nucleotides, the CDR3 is TGTGCCAGCAGTTACGCGAGCGGGGATGAAAAACTGTTTTTT.

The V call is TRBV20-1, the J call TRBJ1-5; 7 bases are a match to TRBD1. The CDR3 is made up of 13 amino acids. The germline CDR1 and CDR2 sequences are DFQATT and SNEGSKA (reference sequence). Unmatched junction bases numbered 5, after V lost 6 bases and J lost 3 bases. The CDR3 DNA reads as TGCAGTGCCGCCACAGGGGTCAATCAGCCCCAGCATTTT. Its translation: CSAATGVNQPQHF.

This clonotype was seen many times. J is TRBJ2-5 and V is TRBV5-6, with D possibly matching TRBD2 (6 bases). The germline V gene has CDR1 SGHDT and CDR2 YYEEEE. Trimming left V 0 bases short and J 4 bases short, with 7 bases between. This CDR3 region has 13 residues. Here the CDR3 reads CASSLDGGETQYF. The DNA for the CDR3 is TGTGCCAGCAGCTTGGACGGGGGAGAGACCCAGTACTTC.

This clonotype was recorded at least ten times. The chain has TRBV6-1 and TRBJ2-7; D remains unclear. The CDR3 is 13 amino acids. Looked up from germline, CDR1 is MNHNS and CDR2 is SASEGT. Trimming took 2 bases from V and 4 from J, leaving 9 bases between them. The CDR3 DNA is TGTGCCAGCAGTGAACGCCCCCAATACGAGCAGTACTTC. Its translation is CASSERPQYEQYF.

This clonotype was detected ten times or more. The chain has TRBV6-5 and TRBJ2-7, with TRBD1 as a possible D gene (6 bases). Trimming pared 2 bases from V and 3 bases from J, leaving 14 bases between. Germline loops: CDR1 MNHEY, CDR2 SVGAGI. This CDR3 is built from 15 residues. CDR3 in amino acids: CASSYGPGERYEQYF. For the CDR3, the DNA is TGTGCCAGCAGTTACGGGCCAGGGGAGCGCTACGAGCAGTACTTC.

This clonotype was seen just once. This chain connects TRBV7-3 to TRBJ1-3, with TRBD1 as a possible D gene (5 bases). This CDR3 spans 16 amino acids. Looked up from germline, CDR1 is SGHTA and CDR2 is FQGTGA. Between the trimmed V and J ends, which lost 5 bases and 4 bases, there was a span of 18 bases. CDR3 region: CASSVAGDQWGNTIYF. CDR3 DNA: TGTGCCAGCAGCGTAGCGGGGGATCAGTGGGGAAACACCATATATTTT.

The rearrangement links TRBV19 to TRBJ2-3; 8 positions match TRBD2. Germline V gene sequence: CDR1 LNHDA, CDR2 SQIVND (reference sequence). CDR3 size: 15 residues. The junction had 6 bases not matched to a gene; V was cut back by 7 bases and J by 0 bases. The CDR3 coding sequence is TGTGCCAGTACTTCTAGCGGGTGGAGCACAGATACGCAGTATTTT. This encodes CASTSSGWSTDTQYF. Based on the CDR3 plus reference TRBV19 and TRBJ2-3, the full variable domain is DGGITQSPKYLFRKEGQNVTLSCEQNLNHDAMYWYRQDPGQGLRLIYYSQIVNDFQKGDIAEGYSVSREKKESFPLTVTSAQKNPTAFYLCASTSSGWSTDTQYFGPGTRLTVL.

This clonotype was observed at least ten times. The DNA for the CDR3 is TGTGCCAGCAGCTTGGGGGGGACTAGAAGCACAGATACGCAGTATTTT. Its protein product is CASSLGGTRSTDTQYF. The chain employs TRBV5-5 and TRBJ2-3, with TRBD2 identical over 8 bases. Germline CDR1 reads SGHKS; CDR2 reads YYEKEE (reference sequence). This CDR3 has 16 amino acids. V lost 0 bases, J lost 0 bases, and 3 bases stayed unmatched.

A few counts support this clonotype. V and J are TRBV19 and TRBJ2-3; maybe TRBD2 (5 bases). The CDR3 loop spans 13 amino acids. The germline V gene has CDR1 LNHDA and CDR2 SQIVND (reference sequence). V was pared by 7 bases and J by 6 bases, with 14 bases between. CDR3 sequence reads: CASNQRLYDTQYF. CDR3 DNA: TGTGCCAGTAACCAGCGGCTATACGATACGCAGTATTTT. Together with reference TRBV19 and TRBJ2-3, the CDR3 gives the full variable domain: DGGITQSPKYLFRKEGQNVTLSCEQNLNHDAMYWYRQDPGQGLRLIYYSQIVNDFQKGDIAEGYSVSREKKESFPLTVTSAQKNPTAFYLCASNQRLYDTQYFGPGTRLTVL.

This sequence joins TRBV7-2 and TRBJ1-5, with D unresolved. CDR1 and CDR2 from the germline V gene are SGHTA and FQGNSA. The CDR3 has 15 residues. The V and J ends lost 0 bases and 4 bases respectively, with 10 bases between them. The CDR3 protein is CASSLATHQNQPQHF. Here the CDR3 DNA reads TGTGCCAGCAGCTTAGCGACCCACCAAAATCAGCCCCAGCATTTT.